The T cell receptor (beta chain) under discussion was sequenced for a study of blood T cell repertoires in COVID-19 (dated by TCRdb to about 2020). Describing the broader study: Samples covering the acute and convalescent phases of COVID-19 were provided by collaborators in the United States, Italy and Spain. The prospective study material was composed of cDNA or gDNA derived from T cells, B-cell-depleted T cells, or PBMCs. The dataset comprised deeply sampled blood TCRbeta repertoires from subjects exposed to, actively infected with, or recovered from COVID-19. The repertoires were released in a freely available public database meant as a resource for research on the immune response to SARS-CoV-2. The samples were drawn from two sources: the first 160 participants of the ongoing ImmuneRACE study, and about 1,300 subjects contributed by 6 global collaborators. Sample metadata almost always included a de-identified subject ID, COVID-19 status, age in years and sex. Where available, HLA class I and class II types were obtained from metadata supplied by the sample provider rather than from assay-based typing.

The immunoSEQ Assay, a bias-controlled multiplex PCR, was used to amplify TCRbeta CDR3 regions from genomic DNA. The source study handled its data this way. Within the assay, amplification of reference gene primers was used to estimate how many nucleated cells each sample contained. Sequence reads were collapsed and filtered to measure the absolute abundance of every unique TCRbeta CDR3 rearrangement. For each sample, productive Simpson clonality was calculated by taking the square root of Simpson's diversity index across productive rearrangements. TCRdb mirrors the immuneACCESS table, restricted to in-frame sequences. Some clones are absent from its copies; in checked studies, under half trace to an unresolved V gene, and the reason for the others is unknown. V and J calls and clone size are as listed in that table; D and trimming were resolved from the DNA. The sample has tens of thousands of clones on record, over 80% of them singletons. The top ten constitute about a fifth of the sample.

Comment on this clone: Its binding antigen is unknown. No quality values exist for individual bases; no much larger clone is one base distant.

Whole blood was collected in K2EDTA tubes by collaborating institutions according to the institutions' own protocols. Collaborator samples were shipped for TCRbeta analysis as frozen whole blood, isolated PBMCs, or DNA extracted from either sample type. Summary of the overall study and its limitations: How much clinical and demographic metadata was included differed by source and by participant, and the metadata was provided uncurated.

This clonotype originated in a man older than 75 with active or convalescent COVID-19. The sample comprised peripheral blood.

The DNA sequence is as follows: TGTGCCAGTAGTCCACAGGGACCGGAGGCCCAGCATTTT. It codes for CASSPQGPEAQHF. The sequence is built from TRBV19 and TRBJ1-5, with TRBD1 tentatively as D gene (6 bases match). CDR3 length: 13 amino acids, cysteine to phenylalanine. The sequence is cut down to CDR3 DNA, 39 bases in frame from base 1. Between the V and J ends, shortened by 5 bases and 11 bases respectively, the junction contains 16 bases. CDR1 and CDR2 (LNHDA, SQIVND) derive from the germline V gene (reference sequence).